The subject of this entry is one T cell receptor (beta chain). Its antigen is currently unknown. The data were obtained in a study of type 1 and type 2 diabetes patients. Findings and caveats of the study: Type 2 diabetes repertoires were more diverse than type 1 diabetes repertoires. Groups were not age- or gender-matched, which may bias interpretation.

PCR was run on genomic DNA. Amplification of the beta chain CDR3 used 30 forward and 13 reverse multiplex primers. One entry per CDR3 protein results from TCRdb running MiXCR on the multiplex PCR reads. The sample lists under 300,000 distinct CDR3 sequences, 40% to 50% occurring once. The CDR3 consists of 16 residues. The germline V gene has CDR1 ENHRY and CDR2 SYGVKD. Germline trimming cut 2 bases from V and 3 bases from J; bases unmatched to any gene: 5. This chain uses TRBV10-3 with TRBJ2-7; the match to TRBD2 covers 12 bases. The sample was peripheral blood mononuclear cells (PBMCs). This clonotype was sampled from a man aged 18 to 30 with type 2 diabetes. This chain's CDR3 is CAISERLAGDGYEQYF. The DNA for the CDR3 is TGTGCCATCAGTGAGCGACTAGCGGGAGATGGCTACGAGCAGTACTTC.